This note documents a single T cell receptor (beta chain) sequence. Its antigen is unknown. The record has no base qualities; no much larger clone is one base away. PTCy-treated patients came from a prospective multi-institutional clinical trial. Peripheral blood and bone marrow mononuclear cells were isolated by Ficoll-Hypaque density centrifugation and were cryopreserved. This entry is derived from a study of T cells after posttransplantation cyclophosphamide (dated by TCRdb to about 2016). Regarding the study in general: Using TRB sequencing, the study followed how the T cell repertoire rebuilt after myeloablative bone marrow transplantation with posttransplantation cyclophosphamide given as GVHD prophylaxis. Blood from all 30 or so PTCy patients with 1-year posttransplant specimens was subjected to TRB sequencing. Antigen receptor sequencing covered samples from a few dozen PTCy-treated patients and 15 to 20 of their related bone marrow donors. Because TRA and TRB clonality correlated tightly in 8 to 10 samples, the subsequent TCR analyses were limited to TRB only. Public TRB sequences were searched against a database of over 3,000 sequences associated with responses to pathogens, tumor antigens, self-antigens and alloantigens. In 3 patients, up to 3 additional blood samples taken between 2 and 5.2 years after transplant also underwent TRB sequencing, as did pretransplant blood from a handful of patients. Beyond this particular receptor, the publication reports: At 1-2 months, donor-recipient similarity was low but rose over the first year, and the later blood repertoires were often dominated by donor CD8+ memory clones. The TRB repertoires of T cells infiltrating skin or the GI tract showed only limited overlap with the TRB repertoires found in blood. Across the 45 to 55 patients, TRB clonality was highly associated with recipient CMV seropositivity and CMV reactivation, and diversity with PTCy was similar to that in the CNI/methotrexate controls.

Genomic DNA was the input for TRB sequencing, which was run either with the immunoSEQ assay at survey resolution or with the hsTCRB kit. The published analysis was carried out like this. Initial read processing used immunoSEQ software, and repertoire analyses used the LymphoSeq R package. Clonality was computed as 1 minus normalized Shannon entropy; Gini coefficient was also calculated for each TRB dataset. Phenotypes of unsorted samples were inferred by mapping TRB sequences from sorted subsets of the recipient or donor onto the same recipient's unsorted samples. Held by TCRdb, this immuneACCESS table contains in-frame sequences only and omits some clones. Under half of the omission traces to an unresolved V gene where checked; the cause of the rest is unknown. V and J calls and clone size are as listed in that table; D and trimming were resolved from the DNA. This sample gives approximately 52,000 clones in total; around 84% of them show up just once. The leading ten clones occupy 2.5% to 3% of the sample.

The cysteine opens and the phenylalanine closes a CDR3 of 15 amino acids. Left in the record is the CDR3 DNA by itself, 45 bases read in frame from the first base. The junction carries 13 bases between V and J, which are trimmed by 5 bases and 0 bases respectively. From a lookup of the germline V gene (reference sequence), CDR1 and CDR2 are MNHEY and SMNVEV. The rearrangement joined TRBV27 to TRBJ1-1; the D gene is perhaps TRBD1, from 5 matching bases. The clonotype was recovered from a young man with a blood cancer, CMV-positive, and with a related stem cell donor. Sequenced sample: PBMCs. The CDR3 sequence is CASSASGTVNTEAFF. The nucleotides are TGTGCCAGCAGTGCCTCCGGGACTGTGAACACTGAAGCTTTCTTT.